This TCR beta chain was obtained from a study of cytotoxic CD8 clonotypes in ibrutinib-treated CLL. Study in general: Overall, 24 responses were partial and 2 complete; following median around 70 months, roughly 15 patients stayed remitted and roughly twelve progressed. Study outcomes and limitations: With treatment, public clonotypes, which were uncommon, either contracted or remained stable. Clonality was higher at ibrutinib response and returned toward baseline at progression. Circulating CD8+ T-cell counts were tracked by baseline clonality, which exceeded that of age-matched healthy donors.

A note on this clone: The antigen remains unidentified.

Here immunoSEQ multiplex PCR was the method, and the copy in TCRdb shows in-frame clones only, minus some. The profile shows roughly 45,000 clones, approximately 70% of them singletons. J lost 7 bases, V lost 4 bases, and 5 bases had no gene match. Per the germline V gene, CDR1 is SEHNR and CDR2 is FQNEAQ (reference sequence). The CDR3 extends over 14 amino acids. The chain uses TRBV7-9 and TRBJ2-1; 9 nucleotides align to TRBD2. This sample comprised PBMCs, obtained after 24 months of ibrutinib treatment. The clonotype originates from a human donor with chronic lymphocytic leukemia. CDR3 sequence: CASSSLAGLNEQFF. CDR3 in DNA: TGTGCCAGCAGCTCACTAGCGGGTTTGAATGAGCAGTTCTTC.